This T cell receptor (beta chain) appears in the sequencing data of a study of T cells in Graves' hyperthyroidism and ophthalmopathy (dated by TCRdb to the late 2010s). Regarding the complete study: Peripheral blood samples were taken at initial diagnosis, before any treatment was given. In addition, the study compared T-cell repertoires in thyroid tissue and in blood from several Graves' hyperthyroidism patients. TCR Vbeta CDR3 sequencing of some 140 peripheral blood samples (43 ophthalmopathy, over 70 hyperthyroidism and about 17 progressor patients) is reported in the paper. The 80 to 100 discovery patients were randomly divided into training and test sets at a 7:3 ratio. Prospective prediction of ophthalmopathy was tested in an independent validation cohort consisting of under 20 hyperthyroidism patients and around 17 patients who later progressed to ophthalmopathy. Once sampling was done, hyperthyroidism patients were given methimazole at a starting dose of 30 mg daily, whereas ophthalmopathy patients were given high-dose intravenous methylprednisolone. TCR V-J signatures able to tell the groups apart were searched for in a discovery cohort of approximately 95 patients, of whom roughly 42 had Graves' ophthalmopathy and 57 had stable Graves' hyperthyroidism.

A remark on this clonotype: The antigen it recognizes is unknown. Nothing much larger sits one base from this clone, and base qualities are not available.

Graves' hyperthyroidism was defined as stable when no progression to ophthalmopathy occurred over 18 months of follow-up. Hyperthyroidism patients were newly diagnosed, had a disease duration of under 2 months, and were aged 18 to 65 years. Exclusion was applied to patients with uncontrolled infections, other autoimmune diseases, pregnancy or lactation. Diagnoses were established on the basis of clinical symptoms, serum thyroxine and TRAb, thyroid ultrasound, and orbital computed tomography. Ficoll-Paque density gradient centrifugation was used to isolate PBMCs from approximately 10 ml of fresh peripheral blood. Total RNA was extracted with Trizol reagent, and quality was checked on an Agilent 2100 Bioanalyzer. General study outcomes and caveats: Most expanded thyroid clonotypes (frequency above 0.001) were also found in blood, which suggests that blood repertoires may mirror thyroid immune responses. No statistical method was used to set the sample size in advance, and investigators knew the group allocation. In validation, progression to ophthalmopathy was predicted by the model with 70.59% sensitivity and roughly 76% specificity, a median of approximately 6.5 months before onset. In cross-validation, a model built on a 13 V-J signature told ophthalmopathy apart from stable hyperthyroidism with approximately 90% sensitivity and around 81% specificity, and in testing the same model reached 80%/75%.

TCR beta CDR3 regions were amplified from RNA transcripts. A first-round RT-PCR of the TCR CDR3 used the HTBI primer set with the Qiagen OneStep RT-PCR kit. A second multiplex PCR round built the libraries, followed by size selection and purification. The libraries were sequenced on an Illumina HiSeq2000 using paired-end 100 bp reads. The study's processing was this. SOAPnuke was used to process the raw data, with reads discarded if the reads contained adapters or uncalled bases, had a mean Phred below 15, or lacked an exact constant-primer or identifier match. COPE v1.2.5 was used to merge high-quality paired reads, and clonotypes were defined as unique nucleotide sequences. MiTCR v1.1 was used to align clonotypes to the IMGT TRBV, TRBD and TRBJ reference segments. Analysis was restricted to V-J combinations with a frequency above 0.0001, which covered 98% to 99.2% of repertoires. The TCS score was defined as F50 (clonal expansion) divided by E x V (chaos), with BLOSUM62-based TCRdist calculated between CDR3 peptides within each V-J. Welch's t-statistics and random forest reduced roughly 540 V-J features to 13, which were used in a naive Bayes classifier (R e1071). The similarity between thyroid and blood repertoires was quantified using the Morisita-Horn index. In TCRdb, the public reads were trimmed at Q25 with fastp and aligned with MiXCR, with productive beta chains retained. CDR3 protein duplicates are merged, each entry listing the most common genes and DNA. TCRdb, not the original authors, processed these V and J calls. The sample table records 700,000 to 850,000 distinct CDR3 sequences; 30% to 40% of these occur just once. The ten largest clonotypes hold 30% to 40% of the sample.

Sequencing was done on a sample of blood. The receptor was derived from a woman aged 40 to 50 with Graves' hyperthyroidism.

At the DNA level, the sequence is TGCAGTGCTAGGGATCCACTAGCGGGGAAAGAGACCCAGTACTTC. Translation gives CSARDPLAGKETQYF. This chain joins TRBV20-1 to TRBJ2-5, with 10 bases aligning to TRBD2. The germline V gene (reference sequence) supplies CDR1 DFQATT and CDR2 SNEGSKA. Clipping removes 3 bases from V and 3 bases from J, with 7 as the unmatched junction base count. CDR3 length: 15 amino acids, cysteine to phenylalanine. The sequence is cut down to CDR3 DNA, 45 bases in frame from base 1.